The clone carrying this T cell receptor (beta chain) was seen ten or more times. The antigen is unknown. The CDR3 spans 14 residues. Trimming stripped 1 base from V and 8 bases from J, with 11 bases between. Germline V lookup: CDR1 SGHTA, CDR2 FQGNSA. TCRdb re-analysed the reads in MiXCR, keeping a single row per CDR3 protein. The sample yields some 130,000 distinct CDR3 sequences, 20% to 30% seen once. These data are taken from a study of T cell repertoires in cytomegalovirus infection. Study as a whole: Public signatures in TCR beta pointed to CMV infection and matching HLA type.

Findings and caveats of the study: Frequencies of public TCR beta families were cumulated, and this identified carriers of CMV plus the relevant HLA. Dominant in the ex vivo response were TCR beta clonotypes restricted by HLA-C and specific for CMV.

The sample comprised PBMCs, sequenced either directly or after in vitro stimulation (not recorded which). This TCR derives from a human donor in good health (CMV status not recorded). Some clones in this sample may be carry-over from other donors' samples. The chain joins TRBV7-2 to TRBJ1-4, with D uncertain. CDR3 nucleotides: TGTGCCAGCAGCTTAGTAGCTCTCGCGGAAAAACTGTTTTTT. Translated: CASSLVALAEKLFF.